The next 22 T cell receptor beta chains were all read from a single sample in a study of blood T cells in healthy people across ages (dated by TCRdb to 2014 to 2015). The method behind the library was 5' RACE. The sequencer was an Illumina HiSeq 2500. A second PCR of roughly 7 to 11 cycles was performed with a sample-barcoded 5' primer and a J-beta primer mix. Using fastp trimming at Q25 and MiXCR clonotype assembly, TCRdb reanalyzed the public sequencing data and kept in-frame beta chains. Rows merge per CDR3 protein into single entries with the most common DNA and genes. Here the sample has hundreds of thousands of distinct CDR3 sequences; around 38% occur a single time. In total, the top ten clones hold around 30% of the sample. The sample comprised blood. The receptor set was obtained from a man older than 75 in good health.

This clonotype has more than one count but fewer than ten. The chain couples TRBV25-1 to TRBJ2-5, with 7 positions matching TRBD1. Germline V gene sequence: CDR1 MGHDK, CDR2 SYGVNS. The CDR3 is made up of 16 amino acids. The trim removed 0 bases at V and 11 bases at J, leaving 15 bases unmatched. The CDR3, as DNA: TGTGCCAGCAGTGAATATAGGACAGGAGCCTACAATGAGCAGTACTTC. Protein product: CASSEYRTGAYNEQYF.

Notes on this clonotype: The junction does not match germline at one end; this may be a read error. This chain links TRBV6-6 with TRBJ1-2; D not resolved. There are 13 residues in the CDR3. CDR1 is MNHNY, CDR2 SVGAGI, per germline (reference sequence). In DNA, the CDR3 is TGTACCAGCAGTTACTCTCCTAACTATGGCTACACCTTC. This encodes CTSSYSPNYGYTF.

This clonotype was observed a handful of times. The rearrangement links TRBV4-2 to TRBJ1-1; D remains ambiguous. Per germline, CDR1 LGHNA and CDR2 YNFKEQ. The V end lost 4 bases, the J end lost 2 bases, and 11 bases lay between the germline ends. This CDR3 has 14 residues. The CDR3, as DNA: TGTGCCAGCAGCCTAAATGGTCGTAACACTGAAGCTTTCTTT. Translating it yields CASSLNGRNTEAFF.

V usage is TRBV20-1 and J usage is TRBJ2-3, with D maybe TRBD2 (6 bases). From germline, CDR1 is DFQATT and CDR2 SNEGSKA (reference sequence). The CDR3 length is 15 residues. Trimming took off 0 bases at V and 1 base at J, with 11 bases between the two ends. This CDR3 is CSARDRRERTDTQYF. Here the CDR3 DNA reads TGCAGTGCTAGAGATCGGCGGGAACGCACAGATACGCAGTATTTT.

The rearrangement uses TRBV7-9 and TRBJ2-3, with 11 bases identical to TRBD2. CDR1 and CDR2 from the germline V gene are SEHNR and FQNEAQ (reference sequence). CDR3 length: 16 residues. V lost 4 bases, J lost 4 bases, and 7 bases stayed unmatched. Here the CDR3 DNA reads TGTGCCAGCAGCTCGGGACTAGCGGAGGACGCAGATACGCAGTATTTT. The encoded protein is CASSSGLAEDADTQYF.

This clonotype was recorded a few times. V gene TRBV20-1 combines with J gene TRBJ2-7; maybe TRBD1 (5 bases). The J call may be wrong; the DNA end is better matched by TRBJ2-5. Per germline, CDR1 DFQATT and CDR2 SNEGSKA (reference sequence). This CDR3 has 16 amino acids. CDR3 sequence: CSARVYGRAIRETQYF. In nucleotides, the CDR3 is TGCAGTGCTAGAGTTTACGGCAGGGCTATTAGAGAGACCCAGTACTTC.

The chain recombines TRBV2 with TRBJ2-1, with 7 positions matching TRBD2. Germline lookup yields CDR1 SNHLY and CDR2 FYNNEI. The length of the CDR3 is 13 residues. V lost 8 bases, J lost 9 bases, and 10 bases stayed unmatched. Here the CDR3 reads CASQGVGGVEQFF. The CDR3 bases are TGTGCCAGCCAGGGAGTGGGGGGGGTTGAGCAGTTCTTC.

The chain carries TRBV6-2 or TRBV6-3 and TRBJ1-1; TRBD1 is a possible D gene (5 bases). The germline V and J ends were trimmed by 7 bases and 3 bases, with 21 bases remaining between them. CDR1 is MNHEY and CDR2 is SVGEGT in the germline V gene. The CDR3 has 16 amino acids. The CDR3 DNA reads TGTGCCAGCACCACCGCCGTTGGGGGAGGCGACACTGAAGCTTTCTTT. This sequence encodes CASTTAVGGGDTEAFF.

This clonotype was detected only a few times. The chain links TRBV2 to TRBJ2-1; no firm D call. This CDR3 is built from 13 residues. Germline V CDR1 and CDR2: SNHLY, FYNNEI. With 8 bases removed from V and 5 bases from J, the gap between germline ends came to 13 bases. The CDR3 sequence: CASSLEQNNEQFF. The CDR3 coding sequence is TGTGCCAGCTCTTTGGAACAGAACAATGAGCAGTTCTTC.

This chain links TRBV4-3 with TRBJ1-2, with TRBD1 matching 9 bases. The CDR3 has 13 residues. CDR1 is LGHNA and CDR2 is YSLEER in the germline V gene. Trimming took 8 bases from V and 7 from J; bases not matched to a gene: 8. The CDR3 sequence: CASSGTGIGGYTF. The CDR3 DNA follows: TGCGCCAGCTCGGGGACAGGGATTGGTGGCTACACCTTC.

This chain connects TRBV12-3 or TRBV12-4 to TRBJ2-7; no reliable D call. The CDR3 totals 15 residues. V was shortened by 3 bases and J by 1 base, with 13 bases between the two germline ends. The CDR3 spells CASSFTQPRSYEQYF. CDR3 sequence (DNA): TGTGCCAGCAGTTTTACCCAGCCGCGATCCTACGAGCAGTACTTC.

There are a few counts of this clonotype. This sequence joins TRBV7-9 and TRBJ2-7; D tentatively reads TRBD1 or TRBD2 (7 bases each). CDR1 is SEHNR, CDR2 FQNEAQ, per germline (reference sequence). The V end lost 5 bases, the J end lost 5 bases, and 22 bases lay between the germline ends. The CDR3 runs 16 residues. The CDR3, as DNA: TGTGCCAGCAGCGAAATCGGGACAGCGGGGCAGAACGAGCAGTACTTC. It specifies CASSEIGTAGQNEQYF.

V gene TRBV7-9 combines with J gene TRBJ1-2, with D unclear. Trimming stripped 8 bases from V and 1 base from J, with 14 bases between. This CDR3 is 14 amino acids long. Germline assignment: CDR1 SEHNR and CDR2 FQNEAQ (reference sequence). The DNA for the CDR3 is TGTGCCAGCGAACATTTCGGCAGTAACTATGGCTACACCTTC. It codes for CASEHFGSNYGYTF.

The rearrangement uses TRBV5-1 and TRBJ2-1; D gene uncertain. Germline assignment: CDR1 SGHRS and CDR2 YFSETQ. The CDR3 is 12 amino acids. V lost 4 bases and J 8 bases, leaving 10 bases between the germline ends. CDR3 sequence reads: CASSLMFDEQFF. The CDR3 DNA reads as TGCGCCAGCAGCCTAATGTTCGATGAGCAGTTCTTC.

This clonotype occurred many times. The chain uses TRBV6-2 or TRBV6-3 and TRBJ2-7; 9 positions match TRBD1. Germline V gene lookup returns CDR1 MNHEY and CDR2 SVGEGT. The CDR3 covers 13 residues. With V trimmed by 7 bases and J by 6 bases, 7 bases remained unmatched. The DNA for the CDR3 is TGTGCCAGCACTAAGGGACAGGGACTCGAGCAGTACTTC. Translated: CASTKGQGLEQYF.

Worth noting for this clonotype: A read error is possible here, since a much larger clone lies one base away. The chain joins TRBV25-1 to TRBJ2-7; 8 bases fit TRBD2. Germline V gives CDR1 MGHDK, CDR2 SYGVNS. The CDR3 has 16 amino acids. The junction had 12 bases not matched to a gene; V was cut back by 1 base and J by 7 bases. In DNA form, the CDR3 reads TGTGCCAGCAGTGAATGGTCCAGCGGGAGAGTAAATGAGCAGTACTTC. As protein: CASSEWSSGRVNEQYF.

Comment on this clonotype: A much larger clone differs from this one at a single base, so this may be a read error. The chain joins TRBV7-9 to TRBJ2-6; D might be TRBD1 (5 bases). The CDR3 has 15 amino acids. From germline, CDR1 is SEHNR and CDR2 FQNEAQ (reference sequence). This CDR3 reads CASSTTESGASVLTF. The CDR3 DNA sequence: TGTGCCAGCAGCACGACGGAGTCTGGGGCCAGCGTCCTGACTTTC.

Comment on this clonotype: A much more abundant neighbour one base away suggests this may be a read error. The genes are TRBV7-2 and TRBJ2-7; D unresolved. Matching the DNA end better, TRBJ2-5 makes the J call doubtful. The CDR3 has 14 amino acids. Germline V gene data show CDR1 as SGHTA and CDR2 as FQGNSA. Here the CDR3 reads CVSTRPPARETQYF. CDR3 DNA: TGTGTCAGCACCCGCCCTCCCGCTAGGGAGACCCAGTACTTC.

Worth noting for this clonotype: This may be a read error, as it is one base from a much larger clone. The rearrangement joins TRBV29-1 to TRBJ2-1, with 7 bases aligning to TRBD2. The germline V gene encodes CDR1 SQVTM and CDR2 ANQGSEA. The CDR3 has 15 amino acids. Trimming at V came to 4 bases and at J to 7 bases, leaving 13 bases not matched to a gene. This CDR3 reads CSVGSTGGFVNEQFF. The DNA for the CDR3 is TGCAGCGTTGGAAGTACGGGAGGATTTGTAAATGAGCAGTTCTTC.

V gene TRBV7-2 combines with J gene TRBJ2-5; D might be TRBD1 (5 bases). Trimming removed 1 base at V and 1 base at J, with 16 bases between. The CDR3 totals 17 residues. Germline loops: CDR1 SGHTA, CDR2 FQGNSA. Here the CDR3 reads CASSLGARVEFQETQYF. The DNA of the CDR3 is TGTGCCAGCAGCTTAGGTGCCAGGGTGGAATTCCAAGAGACCCAGTACTTC.

This clonotype has only one observation. The chain uses TRBV5-1 and TRBJ2-7, with 7 nucleotides matching TRBD1. The CDR3 loop spans 17 amino acids. From germline, CDR1 is SGHRS and CDR2 YFSETQ. Trimming removed 1 base from V and 3 bases from J; junction bases left unmatched: 13. CDR3 nucleotides: TGCGCCAGCAGCTTGCGGCCGAGAGACAGGGTGGTCTACGAGCAGTACTTC. Amino acids: CASSLRPRDRVVYEQYF.

This clonotype has ten or more counts. The chain combines TRBV28 with TRBJ1-2; D might be TRBD1 (6 bases). The V end was cut by 1 base, the J end by 3 bases, with 15 bases between. The CDR3 contains 16 residues. Germline V gene data show CDR1 as MDHEN and CDR2 as SYDVKM. The CDR3 here is CASSLFPRGADYGYTF. The CDR3 bases are TGTGCCAGCAGTTTATTCCCCAGGGGCGCAGACTATGGCTACACCTTC.